The 25 T cell receptor beta chains below were found in one sample sequenced in a study of T-cell memory formation after mild COVID-19. TCRdb analysed the 5' RACE reads with MiXCR anew, one entry per CDR3 protein. Of under 450,000 distinct CDR3 sequences detected, under 25% appear once; the ten largest clones hold roughly 14%. Material for sequencing was PBMCs or a T cell subset sorted from them (not recorded which). The receptors were gathered from an adult woman who had mild COVID-19 (a few samples of this study predate the infection). Cell type and time point are not known.

The chain uses TRBV2 and TRBJ1-4; D is ambiguous. Per the germline V gene, CDR1 is SNHLY and CDR2 is FYNNEI. Trimming cost V 9 bases and J 8 bases, with 7 bases left between them. The CDR3 is 10 residues long. In nucleotides, the CDR3 is TGTGCCAGTCTAAGAGAAAAACTGTTTTTT. This gives the protein CASLREKLFF.

This clonotype was seen more than once but under ten times. The V gene is TRBV5-1, the J gene TRBJ2-7; D gene ambiguous. The CDR3 runs 14 residues. V lost 0 bases and J 0 bases, leaving 7 bases between the germline ends. Germline V gene sequence: CDR1 SGHRS, CDR2 YFSETQ. For the CDR3, the DNA is TGCGCCAGCAGCTTGGAGGTGACCTCCTACGAGCAGTACTTC. It specifies CASSLEVTSYEQYF.

The chain recombines TRBV29-1 with TRBJ2-5, with a possible D match to TRBD1 (5 bases). From germline, CDR1 is SQVTM and CDR2 ANQGSEA. The ends were cut back, 7 bases at V and 5 bases at J, with 14 bases in the middle. This CDR3 has 12 amino acids. The DNA for the CDR3 is TGCAGCGCCCCAGGGCCTGGGGAGACCCAGTACTTC. This translates into CSAPGPGETQYF.

This clonotype has ten or more counts. The V call is TRBV4-2, the J call TRBJ1-5; D is undetermined. CDR1 is LGHNA and CDR2 is YNFKEQ in the germline V gene. This CDR3 comprises 13 residues. Trimming left V 0 bases short and J 4 bases short, with 4 bases between. CDR3 sequence: CASSQDRNQPQHF. The CDR3 bases are TGTGCCAGCAGCCAAGATCGTAATCAGCCCCAGCATTTT.

This clonotype was found a few times. The chain has TRBV29-1 and TRBJ2-3; D is unclear. V was trimmed by 4 bases and J by 3 bases, leaving 14 bases between them. The CDR3 extends over 14 amino acids. Germline CDR1 reads SQVTM; CDR2 reads ANQGSEA. The CDR3 DNA reads TGCAGCGTTGTTGTAGCCCTCCCTACAGATACGCAGTATTTT. It yields the protein CSVVVALPTDTQYF.

This clonotype occurred a few times. The chain links TRBV29-1 to TRBJ2-7; 11 bases align to TRBD1. V trimming: 1 base; J trimming: 4 bases; junction bases outside the gene matches: 12. The germline CDR1 and CDR2 sequences are SQVTM and ANQGSEA. There are 17 residues in the CDR3. CDR3 DNA: TGCAGCGTTGAAGGCCGGACAGGGGGCCCCTCGGATTACGAGCAGTACTTC. This gives the protein CSVEGRTGGPSDYEQYF.

Here the CDR3 DNA reads TGTGCCAGCAGCTTAGCCGCGGGAACAGCAAACTATGGCTACACCTTC. It translates to CASSLAAGTANYGYTF. The chain is built from TRBV7-8 and TRBJ1-2, with D unresolved. The CDR3 extends over 16 amino acids. V was pared by 0 bases and J by 2 bases, with 13 bases between. Germline-derived CDR1 and CDR2 are SGHVS and FQNEAQ.

This clonotype was found a few times. The rearrangement uses TRBV7-2 and TRBJ2-7, with 11 bases identical to TRBD1. Trimming at V came to 0 bases and at J to 5 bases, leaving 6 bases not matched to a gene. CDR1 and CDR2 from the germline V gene are SGHTA and FQGNSA. This CDR3 contains 16 residues. CDR3 DNA sequence: TGTGCCAGCAGCTTAGCCTGGACAGGGGGCGGCCACGAGCAGTACTTC. Its protein product is CASSLAWTGGGHEQYF.

The chain employs TRBV3-1 and TRBJ1-2; D not certain. This CDR3 contains 16 residues. Germline V CDR1 and CDR2: LGHDT, YNNKEL (reference sequence). Trimming shortened V by 2 bases and J by 7 bases, and 20 bases separated the two germline ends. The CDR3 region has the DNA TGTGCCAGCAGCCAACGCGACTCGGCCCTTACCTCTGGCTACACCTTC. Residues: CASSQRDSALTSGYTF. Full variable domain (rest looked up from reference TRBV3-1 and TRBJ1-2): DTAVSQTPKYLVTQMGNDKSIKCEQNLGHDTMYWYKQDSKKFLKIMFSYNNKELIINETVPNRFSPKSPDKAHLNLHINSLELGDSAVYFCASSQRDSALTSGYTFGSGTRLTVV.

Ten or more counts support this clonotype. This chain joins TRBV6-5 and TRBJ2-1, with 8 bases fitting TRBD2. The CDR3 is made up of 13 amino acids. V trimming: 7 bases; J trimming: 12 bases; junction bases outside the gene matches: 11. Germline CDR1 and CDR2: MNHEY and SVGAGI. In nucleotides, the CDR3 is TGTGCCAGCACCATTATGGCCGGGGGGGCGCAGTTCTTC. As protein: CASTIMAGGAQFF.

The chain couples TRBV12-3 or TRBV12-4 to TRBJ2-3, with TRBD1 identical over 12 bases. Trimming at V came to 4 bases and at J to 2 bases, leaving 10 bases not matched to a gene. This CDR3 has 18 amino acids. CDR3: CASSSALGQGAPTDTQYF. CDR3 DNA sequence: TGTGCCAGCAGTTCTGCTTTGGGACAGGGGGCCCCCACAGATACGCAGTATTTT.

The CDR3: CSASRVAGSWNEQFF. CDR3 nucleotide sequence: TGCAGTGCTAGTAGGGTAGCGGGATCCTGGAATGAGCAGTTCTTC. J is TRBJ2-1 and V is TRBV20-1; 8 bases are shared with TRBD2. J was trimmed by 7 bases and V by 3 bases; bases with no gene match: 11. Germline-derived CDR1 and CDR2 are DFQATT and SNEGSKA (reference sequence). This CDR3 has 15 amino acids.

This clonotype was seen only a few times. The CDR3 loop reads CATSRDAGGAYGYTF. The CDR3 nucleotides are TGTGCCACCAGCAGAGATGCAGGGGGCGCGTATGGCTACACCTTC. The J gene is TRBJ1-2, the V gene TRBV15; 8 bases are shared with TRBD1. Trimming at V came to 0 bases and at J to 5 bases, leaving 5 bases not matched to a gene. The germline V gene has CDR1 LNHNV and CDR2 YYDKDF (reference sequence). This CDR3 comprises 15 residues. The variable domain in full, completed from reference TRBV15 and TRBJ1-2, reads DAMVIQNPRYQVTQFGKPVTLSCSQTLNHNVMYWYQQKSSQAPKLLFHYYDKDFNNEADTPDNFQSRRPNTSFCFLDIRSPGLGDTAMYLCATSRDAGGAYGYTFGSGTRLTVV.

The rearrangement uses TRBV19 and TRBJ2-7, with TRBD2 identical over 12 bases. The ends lost 7 bases at V and 7 bases at J; junction bases unmatched: 35. Germline CDR1 and CDR2: LNHDA and SQIVND (reference sequence). CDR3 size: 23 residues. The CDR3 loop is CASTPFPITISTLRLAGEEEQYF. CDR3 coding DNA: TGTGCCAGTACCCCATTCCCGATAACTATCAGCACTCTTAGACTAGCGGGAGAAGAGGAGCAGTACTTC.

This sequence joins TRBV18 and TRBJ1-2; unclear D gene. The length of the CDR3 is 15 residues. CDR1 is KGHSH, CDR2 LQKENI, per germline. The ends were cut back, 0 bases at V and 3 bases at J, with 11 bases in the middle. The CDR3 sequence is CASSPPGNRDYGYTF. In DNA, the CDR3 is TGTGCCAGCTCACCACCAGGTAACAGAGACTATGGCTACACCTTC.

The chain recombines TRBV7-8 with TRBJ1-6, with 7 bases lining up with TRBD1. J lost 10 bases, V lost 2 bases, and 5 bases had no gene match. This CDR3 has 14 residues. CDR1 SGHVS and CDR2 FQNEAQ come from the germline V gene. This CDR3 is CASSLQGGSSPLHF. The DNA for the CDR3 is TGTGCCAGCAGCTTACAGGGGGGGAGCTCACCCCTCCACTTT.

This clonotype came up a few times. This chain connects TRBV6-2 or TRBV6-3 to TRBJ2-2; TRBD1 is a possible D gene (5 bases). The germline CDR1 and CDR2 sequences are MNHEY and SVGEGT. This CDR3 has 14 amino acids. Trimming left V 3 bases short and J 5 bases short, with 10 bases between. The CDR3 sequence: CASSYVGETGELFF. In nucleotides, the CDR3 is TGTGCCAGCAGTTATGTAGGGGAAACCGGGGAGCTGTTTTTT.

Only a few counts were recorded for this clonotype. This chain connects TRBV2 to TRBJ2-5; the match to TRBD1 covers 7 bases. The CDR3 runs 13 residues. Trimming took 8 bases from V and 6 from J; bases not matched to a gene: 9. Germline CDR1 SNHLY, CDR2 FYNNEI. For the CDR3, the DNA is TGTGCCAGCTCCCAGGGGGTAGGGAAGACCCAGTACTTC. It translates to CASSQGVGKTQYF.

The CDR3 DNA is TGTGCCAGCAGCTTGCGTTCGCCGACAGGGTTGAACACTGAAGCTTTCTTT. Translated: CASSLRSPTGLNTEAFF. This rearrangement joins TRBV5-4 to TRBJ1-1, with 7 positions matching TRBD1. The germline V gene encodes CDR1 SGHNT and CDR2 YYREEE (reference sequence). V lost 1 base and J lost 0; bases outside the gene matches: 9. The CDR3 spans 17 residues.

The CDR3 bases are TGCAGTGCTAGACTGGGACGGAAGAACACTGAAGCTTTCTTT. This translates into CSARLGRKNTEAFF. The chain links TRBV20-1 to TRBJ1-1, with D perhaps TRBD1 (5 bases). Trimming stripped 2 bases from V and 1 base from J, with 11 bases between. The length of the CDR3 is 14 residues. Germline CDR1 is DFQATT and CDR2 is SNEGSKA (reference sequence).

The V gene is TRBV20-1, the J gene TRBJ2-5; either TRBD1 or TRBD2 may fit D (6 bases each). Trimming shortened V by 3 bases and J by 3 bases, and 17 bases separated the two germline ends. The CDR3 totals 15 residues. Germline CDR1 and CDR2: DFQATT and SNEGSKA (reference sequence). In DNA form, the CDR3 reads TGCAGTGCTAGGCCCGGGGGCGGCTTCGAAGAGACCCAGTACTTC. Translating gives CSARPGGGFEETQYF.

This chain uses TRBV10-3 with TRBJ2-1; TRBD2 might be the D (5 bases). This CDR3 contains 13 residues. Germline V lookup: CDR1 ENHRY, CDR2 SYGVKD. V was cut by 4 bases and J by 7 bases, with 11 bases left in between. The CDR3 DNA reads as TGTGCCATCAGTGTTCTAGCTAGGAATGAGCAGTTCTTC. This encodes CAISVLARNEQFF.

The rearrangement uses TRBV6-2 or TRBV6-3 and TRBJ2-2, with D perhaps TRBD2 (5 bases). The CDR3 contains 10 residues. V lost 11 bases, J lost 6 bases, and 7 bases lay in between. CDR1 is MNHEY, CDR2 SVGEGT, per germline. CDR3 in DNA: TGTGCCCACGGGGCCGGGGAGCTGTTTTTT. Translated, it gives CAHGAGELFF.

This clonotype was found a few times. The V gene is TRBV5-1, the J gene TRBJ1-2, with no clear D. V was pared by 0 bases and J by 8 bases, with 11 bases between. Germline V lookup: CDR1 SGHRS, CDR2 YFSETQ. The CDR3 runs to 13 residues. The DNA for the CDR3 is TGCGCCAGCAGCTTGGTGGCCGGCAGGGGCTACACCTTC. As protein: CASSLVAGRGYTF. Looking up the rest from reference TRBV5-1 and TRBJ1-2 gives the full variable domain: KAGVTQTPRYLIKTRGQQVTLSCSPISGHRSVSWYQQTPGQGLQFLFEYFSETQRNKGNFPGRFSGRQFSNSRSEMNVSTLELGDSALYLCASSLVAGRGYTFGSGTRLTVV.

This clonotype was observed many times. The chain carries TRBV25-1 and TRBJ2-5; D ambiguous. The CDR3 is made up of 15 amino acids. The germline V gene has CDR1 MGHDK and CDR2 SYGVNS. V lost 6 bases and J lost 7, with 21 bases in between. CDR3 coding DNA: TGTGCCAGCAGCCCAGTCGGCCCCCATAGTGGGACCCAGTACTTC. Encoded protein: CASSPVGPHSGTQYF.